The 14 T cell receptor beta chains below were found in one sample sequenced in a study of shared clonotypes between healthy human individuals. Profiling relied on immunoSEQ multiplex PCR, and the TCRdb table lists in-frame clones only, not all of them. The sample carries roughly 1,500,000 clones, nearly 99% recorded once. Material: naive CD4+ T cells sorted from blood. As for subset: CD45RA+ positively selected. All receptors come from a man younger than 45 in good health.

The chain carries TRBV28 and TRBJ1-5; D is undetermined. The germline V gene encodes CDR1 MDHEN and CDR2 SYDVKM. V dropped 2 bases and J dropped 5 bases, with 10 bases sitting between them. The CDR3 has 14 amino acids. For the CDR3, the DNA is TGTGCCAGCAGTTTAGGGAACCGTTATCAGCCCCAGCATTTT. This encodes CASSLGNRYQPQHF.

In its sample, this clone was seen once. The rearrangement uses TRBV28 and TRBJ1-2; a weak D match, TRBD1 (5 bases). Germline V gene data show CDR1 as MDHEN and CDR2 as SYDVKM. The length of the CDR3 is 14 residues. V was pared by 4 bases and J by 2 bases, with 11 bases between. The CDR3 DNA reads as TGTGCCAGCAGTTCGGGACCAAAGAACTATGGCTACACCTTC. Its protein is CASSSGPKNYGYTF.

As to this clone: At the DNA level, this CDR3 is encoded by other sequences in the same sample as well. The chain carries TRBV18 and TRBJ2-2; D gene unclear. The germline V and J ends were trimmed by 2 bases and 0 bases, with 7 bases remaining between them. Germline CDR1 and CDR2: KGHSH and LQKENI. The CDR3 has 15 amino acids. CDR3 nucleotides: TGTGCCAGCTCACCAACAGCATCGAACACCGGGGAGCTGTTTTTT. Protein product: CASSPTASNTGELFF.

The sample holds one count of this clone. V and J are TRBV7-2 and TRBJ2-1; 10 bases line up with TRBD2. With V trimmed by 1 base and J by 15 bases, 15 bases remained unmatched. Germline V gene lookup returns CDR1 SGHTA and CDR2 FQGNSA. CDR3 length: 16 residues. CDR3: CASSLEGLAGVNGGFF. CDR3 in DNA: TGTGCCAGCAGCTTAGAGGGCCTAGCGGGAGTCAACGGGGGGTTCTTC.

This chain uses TRBV5-8 with TRBJ2-5; unclear D gene. The germline V gene has CDR1 SGHTS and CDR2 YDEGEE. V lost 0 bases to trimming and J lost 3 bases, with 12 bases between them. This CDR3 region has 15 residues. CDR3 in amino acids: CASSLEGRQKETQYF. In nucleotides, the CDR3 is TGTGCCAGCAGCTTGGAAGGTCGGCAGAAAGAGACCCAGTACTTC. The full variable domain, in which reference TRBV5-8 and TRBJ2-5 provide the parts outside the CDR3, is EAGVTQSPTHLIKTRGQQATLRCSPISGHTSVYWYQQALGLGLQFLLWYDEGEERNRGNFPPRFSGRQFPNYSSELNVNALELEDSALYLCASSLEGRQKETQYFGPGTRLLVL.

V and J are TRBV19 and TRBJ2-7; a possible D gene is TRBD2 (6 bases). The CDR3 runs to 13 residues. Looked up from germline, CDR1 is LNHDA and CDR2 is SQIVND (reference sequence). The V and J ends lost 6 bases and 2 bases respectively, with 11 bases between them. CDR3 sequence: CASSRGTTYEQYF. DNA of the CDR3: TGTGCCAGTAGCCGGGGGACCACCTACGAGCAGTACTTC.

This clone was counted once. V gene TRBV5-4 combines with J gene TRBJ2-7; 10 bases align to TRBD1. J gave up 3 bases and V 4 bases, and 7 bases lay outside the gene matches. The CDR3 covers 15 residues. CDR1 and CDR2 from the germline V gene are SGHNT and YYREEE (reference sequence). CDR3 residues: CASSQGTGANYEQYF. CDR3 coding DNA: TGTGCCAGCAGCCAGGGGACAGGGGCCAACTACGAGCAGTACTTC.

The V and J genes are TRBV27 and TRBJ1-5; D is possibly TRBD1 (5 bases). The CDR3 runs 15 residues. The germline V gene has CDR1 MNHEY and CDR2 SMNVEV (reference sequence). Between the trimmed V and J ends, which lost 3 bases and 2 bases, there was a span of 11 bases. The DNA of the CDR3 is TGTGCCAGCAGTTTTGGGGGGGATGGCAATCAGCCCCAGCATTTT. This codes for CASSFGGDGNQPQHF.

The rearrangement joins TRBV5-1 to TRBJ2-7, with D unresolved. The V end was cut by 0 bases, the J end by 7 bases, with 17 bases between. The CDR3 extends over 15 amino acids. The germline gives CDR1 SGHRS, CDR2 YFSETQ. This chain's CDR3 is CASSLAPAPQREQYF. The CDR3 DNA reads TGCGCCAGCAGCTTGGCCCCCGCCCCCCAGAGGGAGCAGTACTTC. The full variable domain, in which reference TRBV5-1 and TRBJ2-7 provide the parts outside the CDR3, is KAGVTQTPRYLIKTRGQQVTLSCSPISGHRSVSWYQQTPGQGLQFLFEYFSETQRNKGNFPGRFSGRQFSNSRSEMNVSTLELGDSALYLCASSLAPAPQREQYFGPGTRLTVT.

The chain links TRBV30 to TRBJ2-2; no clear D gene. Trimming took 0 bases from V and 5 from J, leaving 7 bases between them. The CDR3 length is 13 residues. Germline V CDR1 and CDR2: GTSNPN, SVGIG (reference sequence). CDR3 residues: CAWSVLQTGELFF. CDR3 bases: TGTGCCTGGAGTGTTCTCCAAACCGGGGAGCTGTTTTTT.

The rearrangement uses TRBV19 and TRBJ2-2, with D possibly matching TRBD1 (6 bases). The CDR3 length is 15 residues. Germline CDR1 LNHDA, CDR2 SQIVND (reference sequence). V lost 2 bases and J lost 6, with 13 bases in between. DNA for the CDR3: TGTGCCAGTAGTATACTATCGGCAGGGGCCGGGGAGCTGTTTTTT. Encoded protein: CASSILSAGAGELFF.

This clone has just one count. V usage is TRBV6-1 and J usage is TRBJ1-4, with a weak D call TRBD1 (6 bases). This CDR3 is 11 amino acids long. V lost 5 bases, J lost 16 bases, and 14 bases lay in between. In germline, CDR1 is MNHNS, CDR2 SASEGT. CDR3 sequence reads: CASSWDIVPFF. The CDR3 DNA follows: TGTGCCAGCAGTTGGGACATCGTCCCGTTTTTT.

The chain employs TRBV28 and TRBJ2-1; D ambiguous. V lost 5 bases and J 6 bases, leaving 14 bases between the germline ends. CDR1 and CDR2 (germline): MDHEN, SYDVKM. This CDR3 contains 14 residues. The CDR3 nucleotides read TGTGCCAGCAGTCACGGGTTGTGGTTCAATGAGCAGTTCTTC. Translated, it gives CASSHGLWFNEQFF. The variable domain in full, completed from reference TRBV28 and TRBJ2-1, reads DVKVTQSSRYLVKRTGEKVFLECVQDMDHENMFWYRQDPGLGLRLIYFSYDVKMKEKGDIPEGYSVSREKKERFSLILESASTNQTSMYLCASSHGLWFNEQFFGPGTRLTVL.

The CDR3 region has the DNA TGTGCCAGCAGCGCGACAGGGGCCAGCACCTATACGCAGTATTTT. Its translation: CASSATGASTYTQYF. The chain is built from TRBV9 and TRBJ2-3, with 8 nucleotides matching TRBD1. Per the germline V gene, CDR1 is SGDLS and CDR2 is YYNGEE. The ends lost 3 bases at V and 7 bases at J; junction bases unmatched: 10. This CDR3 spans 15 amino acids.